These 3 T cell receptor beta chains came from one sample sequenced in a study of T cell repertoires in cytomegalovirus infection. TCRdb fed the reads into MiXCR, producing one record per CDR3 protein. The table has 500,000 or so distinct CDR3 sequences, approximately 15% seen once. Material: CD8+ T cells from PBMCs. The receptors originated from a human donor in good health (CMV status not recorded). Some clones in this sample may be carry-over from other donors' samples.

The table lists this clonotype with many counts. The chain recombines TRBV7-9 with TRBJ2-7; possibly TRBD1 for D (6 bases). The CDR3 spans 12 residues. V lost 3 bases and J lost 6, with 9 bases in between. From germline, CDR1 is SEHNR and CDR2 FQNEAQ (reference sequence). In nucleotides, the CDR3 is TGTGCCAGCAGCTTCACAGGGACCGAGCAGTACTTC. Translated, it gives CASSFTGTEQYF.

The genes are TRBV5-1 and TRBJ2-7; possibly TRBD1 or TRBD2 for D (5 bases each). Germline CDR1 SGHRS, CDR2 YFSETQ. V lost 2 bases and J lost 1, with 10 bases in between. This CDR3 is built from 14 residues. The DNA of the CDR3 is TGCGCCAGCAGCTTTCGGGACCAATCCTACGAGCAGTACTTC. It specifies CASSFRDQSYEQYF.

In regard to this clonotype: One end of the junction does not line up with germline, which may come from a read error. V usage is TRBV6-5 and J usage is TRBJ2-2, with 8 bases that match TRBD2. Per the germline V gene, CDR1 is MNHEY and CDR2 is SVGAGI. The CDR3 runs to 16 residues. CDR3 sequence (DNA): TGTGCCAGCAGTTACTCAGCGGGGGTGGATACCGGGGAGCTGTCTTTT. It yields the protein CASSYSAGVDTGELSF.